This paragraph reports one TCR beta chain. Its antigen remains unknown. The data were taken from a study of graft-versus-host responses after intestinal transplantation. Some clones are missing from TCRdb's copy, which holds only in-frame ones; the method was immunoSEQ multiplex PCR. The sample includes some 120,000 clones, approximately 90% of them seen just once. This CDR3 is 14 amino acids long. Looked up from germline, CDR1 is KGHSH and CDR2 is LQKENI. V shed 4 bases, J shed 8 bases, and the junction held 4 bases outside the gene matches. Study results and limitations: Investigators detected GvH clones in recipient marrow, with some emerging earlier in ileum or blood.

The sample consisted of unstimulated CD4+ T cells sorted from spleen or lymph node cells, taken before intestinal transplant. The sequence was obtained from a human donor who received an intestinal transplant. V gene TRBV18 combines with J gene TRBJ2-1; 11 positions agree with TRBD2. The CDR3: CASSLLAGDHEQFF. The CDR3, as DNA: TGTGCCAGCTCACTACTAGCGGGAGATCATGAGCAGTTCTTC. The variable domain in full, completed from reference TRBV18 and TRBJ2-1, reads NAGVMQNPRHLVRRRGQEARLRCSPMKGHSHVYWYRQLPEEGLKFMVYLQKENIIDESGMPKERFSAEFPKEGPSILRIQQVVRGDSAAYFCASSLLAGDHEQFFGPGTRLTVL.